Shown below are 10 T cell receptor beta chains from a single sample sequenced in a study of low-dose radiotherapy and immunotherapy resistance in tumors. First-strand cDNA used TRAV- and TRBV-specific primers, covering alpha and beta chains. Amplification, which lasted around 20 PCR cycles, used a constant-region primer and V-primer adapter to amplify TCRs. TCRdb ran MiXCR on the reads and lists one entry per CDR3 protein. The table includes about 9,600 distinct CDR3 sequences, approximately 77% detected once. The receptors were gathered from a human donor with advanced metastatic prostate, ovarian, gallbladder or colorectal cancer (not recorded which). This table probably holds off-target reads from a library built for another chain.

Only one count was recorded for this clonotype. CDR3 coding DNA: TGTGCCAGCAGCCAAGATTCACGTTCGGCTTCTGGAAACACCATATATTTT. Protein sequence: CASSQDSRSASGNTIYF. This chain connects TRBV4-2 to TRBJ1-3; D not resolved. From germline, CDR1 is LGHNA and CDR2 YNFKEQ. This CDR3 region has 17 residues. Trimming left V 0 bases short and J 1 base short, with 13 bases between.

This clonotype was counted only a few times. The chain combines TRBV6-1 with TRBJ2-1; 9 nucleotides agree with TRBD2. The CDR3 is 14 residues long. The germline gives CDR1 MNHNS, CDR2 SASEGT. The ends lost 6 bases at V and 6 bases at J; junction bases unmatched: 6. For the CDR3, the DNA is TGTGCCAGCAGAGGCGGGAGGGCGGCCAATGAGCAGTTCTTC. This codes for CASRGGRAANEQFF.

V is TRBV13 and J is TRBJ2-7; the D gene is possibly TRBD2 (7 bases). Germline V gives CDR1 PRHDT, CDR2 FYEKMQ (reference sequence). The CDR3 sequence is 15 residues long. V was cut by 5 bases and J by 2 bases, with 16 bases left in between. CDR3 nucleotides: TGTGCCAGCAGCCCCGAGGGGGGGGGACCCTACGAGCAGTACTTC. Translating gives CASSPEGGGPYEQYF.

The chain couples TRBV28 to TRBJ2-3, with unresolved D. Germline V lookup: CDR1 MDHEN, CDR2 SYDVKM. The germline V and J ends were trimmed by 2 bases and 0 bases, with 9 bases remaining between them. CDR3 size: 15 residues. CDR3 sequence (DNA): TGTGCCAGCAGTTTAGGCGCACTTAGCACAGATACGCAGTATTTT. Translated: CASSLGALSTDTQYF.

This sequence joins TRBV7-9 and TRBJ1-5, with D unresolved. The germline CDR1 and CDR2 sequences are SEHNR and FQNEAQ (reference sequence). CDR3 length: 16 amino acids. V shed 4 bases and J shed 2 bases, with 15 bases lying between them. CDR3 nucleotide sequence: TGTGCCAGCAGCTCCGACGAGGGTAGGGGCAATCAGCCCCAGCATTTT. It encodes CASSSDEGRGNQPQHF.

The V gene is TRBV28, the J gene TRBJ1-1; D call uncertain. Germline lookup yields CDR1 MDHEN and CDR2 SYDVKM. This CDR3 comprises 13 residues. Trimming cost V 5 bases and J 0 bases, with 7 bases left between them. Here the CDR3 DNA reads TGTGCCAGCAGTGCATGGGTGAACACTGAAGCTTTCTTT. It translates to CASSAWVNTEAFF. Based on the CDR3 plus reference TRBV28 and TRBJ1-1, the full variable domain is DVKVTQSSRYLVKRTGEKVFLECVQDMDHENMFWYRQDPGLGLRLIYFSYDVKMKEKGDIPEGYSVSREKKERFSLILESASTNQTSMYLCASSAWVNTEAFFGQGTRLTVV.

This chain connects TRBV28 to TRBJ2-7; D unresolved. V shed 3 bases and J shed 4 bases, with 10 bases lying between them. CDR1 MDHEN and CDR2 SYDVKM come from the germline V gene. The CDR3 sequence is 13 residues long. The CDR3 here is CASSLAESYEQYF. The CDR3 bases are TGTGCCAGCAGTTTGGCGGAATCTTACGAGCAGTACTTC. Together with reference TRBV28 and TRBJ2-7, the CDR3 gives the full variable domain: DVKVTQSSRYLVKRTGEKVFLECVQDMDHENMFWYRQDPGLGLRLIYFSYDVKMKEKGDIPEGYSVSREKKERFSLILESASTNQTSMYLCASSLAESYEQYFGPGTRLTVT.

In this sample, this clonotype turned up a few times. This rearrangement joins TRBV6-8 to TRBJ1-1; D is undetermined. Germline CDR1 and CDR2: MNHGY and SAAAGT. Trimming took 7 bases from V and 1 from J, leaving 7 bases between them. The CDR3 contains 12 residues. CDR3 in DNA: TGTGCCAGCAAGTACGGGAACACTGAAGCTTTCTTT. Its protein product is CASKYGNTEAFF.

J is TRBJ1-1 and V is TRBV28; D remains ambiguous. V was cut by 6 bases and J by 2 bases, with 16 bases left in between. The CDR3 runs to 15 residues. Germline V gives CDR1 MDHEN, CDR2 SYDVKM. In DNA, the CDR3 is TGTGCCAGCAGCAACCCCCGGACGGGAAACACTGAAGCTTTCTTT. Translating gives CASSNPRTGNTEAFF.

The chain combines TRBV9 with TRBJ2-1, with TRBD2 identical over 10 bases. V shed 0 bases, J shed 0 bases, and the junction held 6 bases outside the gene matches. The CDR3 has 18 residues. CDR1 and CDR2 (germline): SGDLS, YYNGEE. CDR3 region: CASSVASSGRSSYNEQFF. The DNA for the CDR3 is TGTGCCAGCAGCGTAGCGAGTAGCGGGAGGTCCTCCTACAATGAGCAGTTCTTC.